The clone carrying this TCR beta chain was seen only a few times. Its antigen is not identified. MiXCR was run by TCRdb on the RT-PCR reads, yielding one entry per CDR3 protein. The table lists around 520,000 distinct CDR3 sequences, around 11% of them singletons, with 10% in the top ten. The sample comes from a study of response to subunit inactivated influenza vaccine. The CDR3 spans 16 residues. With 1 base removed from V and 0 bases from J, the gap between germline ends came to 10 bases. Germline V gene lookup returns CDR1 SGHTA and CDR2 FQGTGA. Study-level findings and limits: With each seasonal influenza vaccination, the authors suggested, few new T cells are recruited.

Sequencing was performed on PBMCs from blood, taken on the day of vaccination. The chain carries TRBV7-3 and TRBJ2-1; D call uncertain. The sequence came from a man between 50 and 59 years old who received an inactivated influenza vaccine. The CDR3 coding sequence is TGTGCCAGCAGCTTAAATCCGGACCTCTCCTACAATGAGCAGTTCTTC. It encodes CASSLNPDLSYNEQFF.